A single sample gave rise to the 22 T cell receptor beta chains below, sequenced in a study of T cell repertoires in cytomegalovirus infection. Their specific antigens are unknown. MiXCR was run by TCRdb on the reads, yielding one entry per CDR3 protein. The repertoire includes roughly 920,000 distinct CDR3 sequences, around 32% of them detected once, and over 12% sits in the top ten. The sequencing used cultured CD8+ T cells from PBMCs, collected from culture after CMV antigen stimulation. These receptors originate from a human donor in good health (CMV status not recorded). Some clones in this sample may be carry-over from other donors' samples.

This clonotype was counted many times. The chain carries TRBV7-8 and TRBJ1-2; D gene uncertain. Germline-derived CDR1 and CDR2 are SGHVS and FQNEAQ. This CDR3 contains 15 residues. V lost 4 bases, J lost 3 bases, and 15 bases lay in between. CDR3 loop: CASSSGEGGYYGYTF. The CDR3 DNA reads as TGTGCCAGCAGCTCCGGGGAGGGAGGATACTATGGCTACACCTTC.

The chain uses TRBV6-2 or TRBV6-3 and TRBJ2-1, with TRBD2 matching over 8 bases. The CDR3 sequence is 13 residues long. V lost 5 bases, J lost 9 bases, and 6 bases stayed unmatched. The germline V gene encodes CDR1 MNHEY and CDR2 SVGEGT. The CDR3 DNA reads TGTGCCAGCAGTCCCCGCAGCGGGGGTGAGCAGTTCTTC. This codes for CASSPRSGGEQFF.

This clonotype was counted many times. This chain joins TRBV11-2 and TRBJ1-1; D is ambiguous. This CDR3 contains 15 residues. V lost 5 bases and J 1 base, leaving 14 bases between the germline ends. The V gene's germline CDR1 is SGHAT and CDR2 FQNNGV. The CDR3 protein is CASSTRPDSNTEAFF. In DNA form, the CDR3 reads TGTGCCAGCAGCACAAGGCCAGACTCGAACACTGAAGCTTTCTTT. Full variable domain (outside the CDR3, taken from reference TRBV11-2 and TRBJ1-1): EAGVAQSPRYKIIEKRQSVAFWCNPISGHATLYWYQQILGQGPKLLIQFQNNGVVDDSQLPKDRFSAERLKGVDSTLKIQPAKLEDSAVYLCASSTRPDSNTEAFFGQGTRLTVV.

This chain joins TRBV20-1 and TRBJ2-4, with 8 bases matching TRBD2. The CDR3 is 10 amino acids. CDR1 and CDR2 (germline): DFQATT, SNEGSKA (reference sequence). CDR3 bases: TGCTCGGGAGGGCAAAACATTCAGTACTTC. This encodes CSGGQNIQYF.

Points on this clonotype: This may come from a read error, since a much larger clone is one base off. The V call is TRBV9, the J call TRBJ2-6; D is perhaps TRBD1 (6 bases). Germline assignment: CDR1 SGDLS and CDR2 YYNGEE. The CDR3 sequence is 16 residues long. V shed 6 bases and J shed 1 base, with 14 bases lying between them. CDR3 sequence reads: CASNPPTGSGANVLTF. The CDR3, as DNA: TGTGCCAGCAACCCCCCAACAGGGTCTGGGGCCAACGTCCTGACTTTC.

The rearrangement joins TRBV27 to TRBJ2-1; D may correspond to TRBD1 or TRBD2 (6 bases each). In germline, CDR1 is MNHEY, CDR2 SMNVEV (reference sequence). V was clipped by 6 bases and J by 4 bases, with 10 bases between them. The CDR3 contains 13 residues. As DNA, the CDR3 is TGTGCCAGCAGGGAGGGACATTACAATGAGCAGTTCTTC. Protein product: CASREGHYNEQFF.

The chain couples TRBV29-1 to TRBJ1-2; 10 positions match TRBD1. The CDR3 has 12 amino acids. Looked up from germline, CDR1 is SQVTM and CDR2 is ANQGSEA. Trimming took 6 bases from V and 6 from J; bases not matched to a gene: 4. The CDR3 reads CSVVGTGDGYTF. Here the CDR3 DNA reads TGCAGCGTCGTTGGGACAGGGGATGGCTACACCTTC.

This clonotype was counted a few times. This chain uses TRBV6-2 or TRBV6-3 with TRBJ2-5, with D perhaps matching TRBD2 (6 bases). Germline V gives CDR1 MNHEY, CDR2 SVGEGT. With 2 bases removed from V and 2 bases from J, the gap between germline ends came to 12 bases. The CDR3 sequence is 15 residues long. The CDR3 coding sequence is TGTGCCAGCAGTTACGAGGACTACCTACAAGAGACCCAGTACTTC. Amino acids: CASSYEDYLQETQYF.

In this sample, this clonotype turned up a few times. The chain combines TRBV28 with TRBJ1-5; TRBD1 is a possible D gene (5 bases). The CDR3 is 16 amino acids. CDR1 and CDR2 from the germline V gene are MDHEN and SYDVKM. V was shortened by 6 bases and J by 3 bases, with 18 bases between the two germline ends. For the CDR3, the DNA is TGTGCCAGCAGCATAATTACCGGACATCTCAATCAGCCCCAGCATTTT. Amino acids: CASSIITGHLNQPQHF.

This clonotype was counted only a few times. V is TRBV19 and J is TRBJ1-1; no definite D call. The CDR3 sequence is 17 residues long. Looked up from germline, CDR1 is LNHDA and CDR2 is SQIVND (reference sequence). V shed 10 bases and J shed 6 bases, with 30 bases lying between them. The CDR3 here is CATGRKGEGWYVPEAFF. Written as DNA, the CDR3 is TGTGCCACTGGCAGGAAGGGCGAGGGATGGTATGTCCCTGAAGCTTTCTTT.

The chain couples TRBV2 to TRBJ2-7, with 7 bases lining up with TRBD1. The CDR3 consists of 16 residues. J lost 3 bases, V lost 3 bases, and 11 bases had no gene match. Germline-derived CDR1 and CDR2 are SNHLY and FYNNEI. This CDR3 is CASSELGTAANYEQYV. CDR3 sequence (DNA): TGTGCCAGCAGTGAGTTGGGGACAGCCGCGAACTACGAGCAGTACGTC.

This rearrangement joins TRBV29-1 to TRBJ1-1; D gene ambiguous. V lost 7 bases and J lost 5, with 8 bases in between. Germline V gene sequence: CDR1 SQVTM, CDR2 ANQGSEA. The CDR3 length is 10 residues. CDR3 nucleotide sequence: TGCAGCGATGGGCAAACTGAAGCTTTCTTT. Protein sequence: CSDGQTEAFF.

This clonotype was counted only a few times. The chain carries TRBV7-9 and TRBJ2-5, with D unresolved. Per germline, CDR1 SEHNR and CDR2 FQNEAQ (reference sequence). V was pared by 3 bases and J by 5 bases, with 13 bases between. The CDR3 runs 14 residues. In DNA, the CDR3 is TGTGCCAGCAGCTTCTATGAAGTGGCGGAGACCCAGTACTTC. Translated: CASSFYEVAETQYF.

The chain is built from TRBV4-2 and TRBJ2-2; D is possibly TRBD1 or TRBD2 (5 bases each). Per germline, CDR1 LGHNA and CDR2 YNFKEQ. Trimming removed 7 bases from V and 6 bases from J, with 15 bases in between. CDR3 length equals 14 residues. In DNA form, the CDR3 reads TGTGCCAGCAAGCCCCAGGGAGCCGCCGGGGAGCTGTTTTTT. Its translation is CASKPQGAAGELFF.

The chain has TRBV12-3 or TRBV12-4 and TRBJ2-1; D remains ambiguous. The CDR3 is 14 residues long. Trimming pared 3 bases from V and 3 bases from J, leaving 9 bases between. The CDR3 spells CASSFPEFYNEQFF. The CDR3 DNA reads TGTGCCAGCAGTTTTCCCGAGTTCTACAATGAGCAGTTCTTC.

The chain is built from TRBV6-8 and TRBJ1-5, with 9 bases aligning to TRBD1. CDR1 is MNHGY, CDR2 SAAAGT, per germline. V trimming: 7 bases; J trimming: 1 base; junction bases outside the gene matches: 5. The CDR3 contains 15 residues. The CDR3 coding sequence is TGTGCCAGCAAAGACAGGGGGGTCAGCAATCAGCCCCAGCATTTT. Encoded protein: CASKDRGVSNQPQHF.

This clonotype was detected many times. The J gene is TRBJ1-1, the V gene TRBV27; D gene ambiguous. V was pared by 3 bases and J by 6 bases, with 14 bases between. The CDR3 has 14 amino acids. Germline V lookup: CDR1 MNHEY, CDR2 SMNVEV (reference sequence). The DNA for the CDR3 is TGTGCCAGCAGTTTTCTAAATCCGGGCGCTGAAGCTTTCTTT. It codes for CASSFLNPGAEAFF.

J is TRBJ2-7 and V is TRBV9; tentatively, D is TRBD2 (6 bases). The germline gives CDR1 SGDLS, CDR2 YYNGEE. The CDR3 totals 14 residues. The V end was cut by 4 bases, the J end by 2 bases, with 13 bases between. CDR3 bases: TGTGCCAGCAGCCCCCGGGGGTTTACCTACGAGCAGTACTTC. Protein: CASSPRGFTYEQYF.

The gene calls are TRBV20-1 and TRBJ1-2, with D perhaps TRBD1 (6 bases). Germline lookup yields CDR1 DFQATT and CDR2 SNEGSKA (reference sequence). CDR3 length: 15 amino acids. Trimming shortened V by 1 base and J by 8 bases, and 20 bases separated the two germline ends. In DNA form, the CDR3 reads TGCAGTGCTAGAGCGCCCCTGACAGGTCCGGGAGGCTACACCTTC. Amino acid sequence: CSARAPLTGPGGYTF.

This clonotype occurred a few times. The V call is TRBV15, the J call TRBJ2-1; the D gene could be TRBD1 or TRBD2 (5 bases each). The V gene's germline CDR1 is LNHNV and CDR2 YYDKDF (reference sequence). Trimming left V 5 bases short and J 3 bases short, with 14 bases between. The CDR3 is 15 residues long. CDR3 region: CATSFRGPLYNEQFF. The CDR3, as DNA: TGTGCCACCAGCTTCCGGGGCCCCCTCTACAATGAGCAGTTCTTC.

The genes are TRBV5-4 and TRBJ2-5; 15 bases match TRBD2. The CDR3 has 18 residues. With 4 bases clipped from V and 1 base from J, the junction kept 8 bases outside the gene matches. Germline CDR1 SGHNT, CDR2 YYREEE (reference sequence). This chain's CDR3 is CASSPGLAGGWGQETQYF. Here the CDR3 DNA reads TGTGCCAGCAGCCCGGGACTAGCGGGGGGATGGGGCCAAGAGACCCAGTACTTC.

Only a few counts were recorded for this clonotype. The V gene is TRBV5-5, the J gene TRBJ1-1; D not certain. V lost 3 bases and J 1 base, leaving 16 bases between the germline ends. Germline assignment: CDR1 SGHKS and CDR2 YYEKEE (reference sequence). The CDR3 extends over 16 amino acids. The CDR3 coding sequence is TGTGCCAGCAGCTCGTCCGAGGGCCCCGGGAACACTGAAGCTTTCTTT. Amino acid sequence: CASSSSEGPGNTEAFF.